These 10 T cell receptor beta chains originate from one sample sequenced in a study of T cell responses to AZD1222 COVID-19 vaccine (dated by TCRdb to about 2021). The time point label here, explained by the study, means: about 28 days (+/-7) after the second vaccine dose. The treatment or condition label of this sample denotes: meningococcal conjugate vaccine given as trial control. The method was the immunoSEQ multiplex PCR assay. The table comes from immuneACCESS by way of TCRdb, which keeps in-frame sequences with V and J called. Part of the clones is missing from these tables; in studies checked, under half for an unresolved V gene and the rest for unknown reasons. The sample data list 100,000 to 150,000 clones, and roughly 90% of these were observed just once. The top ten clonotypes cover roughly 4.2% of the sample. Sequenced material: peripheral blood, taken 28 days after the second dose of the MenACWY control vaccine. These receptors originate from an adult who received the MenACWY meningococcal vaccine as a control.

This rearrangement joins TRBV5-1 to TRBJ2-1; the D gene is possibly TRBD2 (5 bases). The CDR3 is 16 amino acids. Germline V gene lookup returns CDR1 SGHRS and CDR2 YFSETQ. V lost 0 bases to trimming and J lost 2 bases, with 12 bases between them. The CDR3 DNA sequence: TGCGCCAGCAGCTTGGCATCATCGAGGGCCTACAATGAGCAGTTCTTC. Amino acids: CASSLASSRAYNEQFF.

The chain is built from TRBV7-3 and TRBJ2-3; TRBD2 agrees at 8 bases. J gave up 6 bases and V 5 bases, and 13 bases lay outside the gene matches. The CDR3 extends over 16 amino acids. Germline CDR1 and CDR2: SGHTA and FQGTGA. The CDR3, as DNA: TGTGCCAGCAGCCGAAACCGGGGACTAGGCGGTGATACGCAGTATTTT. It yields the protein CASSRNRGLGGDTQYF.

The chain links TRBV7-9 to TRBJ2-5; no clear D. The CDR3 sequence is 13 residues long. Trimming removed 1 base from V and 7 bases from J, with 10 bases in between. The germline CDR1 and CDR2 sequences are SEHNR and FQNEAQ (reference sequence). CDR3 in DNA: TGTGCCAGCAGCTTAGGCAACCCAGGGACCCAGTACTTC. Its translation is CASSLGNPGTQYF.

The DNA for the CDR3 is TGTGCCAGCACTTGGGGGAGCGCCGGGGAGCTGTTTTTT. Amino acids: CASTWGSAGELFF. The chain employs TRBV12-3 or TRBV12-4 and TRBJ2-2; tentatively, D is TRBD1 or TRBD2 (5 bases each). V was clipped by 7 bases and J by 6 bases, with 12 bases between them. CDR3 length equals 13 residues.

The chain recombines TRBV11-2 with TRBJ2-7, with TRBD2 identical over 8 bases. Trimming cost V 5 bases and J 0 bases; bases outside gene matches: 9. This CDR3 spans 16 amino acids. CDR1 and CDR2 from the germline V gene are SGHAT and FQNNGV. For the CDR3, the DNA is TGTGCCAGCAGCCTTTTTAGCGGGGAAGGCTCCTACGAGCAGTACTTC. Translation gives CASSLFSGEGSYEQYF.

This clone was observed a handful of times. V and J are TRBV7-6 and TRBJ2-2; a weak D match, TRBD1 (6 bases). The germline CDR1 and CDR2 sequences are SGHVS and FNYEAQ. Trimming took off 5 bases at V and 4 bases at J, with 14 bases between the two ends. The CDR3 is made up of 15 amino acids. CDR3 in DNA: TGTGCCAGCAGCCCTACCACAGGGATCACCGGGGAGCTGTTTTTT. This sequence encodes CASSPTTGITGELFF.

V gene TRBV6-2 or TRBV6-3 combines with J gene TRBJ2-1, with no clear D. Germline loops: CDR1 MNHEY, CDR2 SVGEGT. Between the trimmed V and J ends, which lost 3 bases and 10 bases, there was a span of 10 bases. The CDR3 has 12 residues. CDR3 nucleotide sequence: TGTGCCAGCAGTTATGGTGACGGAGAGCAGTTCTTC. Translated, it gives CASSYGDGEQFF.

This chain uses TRBV29-1 with TRBJ1-1; D gene unclear. The CDR3 sequence is 16 residues long. The germline V gene has CDR1 SQVTM and CDR2 ANQGSEA. Trimming cost V 5 bases and J 4 bases, with 23 bases left between them. The CDR3 protein is CSVYTPGIPKGTEAFF. DNA of the CDR3: TGCAGCGTTTATACACCGGGGATTCCGAAAGGCACTGAAGCTTTCTTT.

The V gene is TRBV4-2, the J gene TRBJ1-5; TRBD1 might be the D (5 bases). Per germline, CDR1 LGHNA and CDR2 YNFKEQ. Trimming stripped 1 base from V and 5 bases from J, with 21 bases between. This CDR3 has 18 amino acids. The CDR3 reads CASSQALTGTPTYQPQHF. CDR3 DNA: TGTGCCAGCAGCCAAGCCCTGACCGGGACCCCTACCTATCAGCCCCAGCATTTT.

The J gene is TRBJ2-2, the V gene TRBV27; D is unclear. The CDR3 covers 15 residues. Trimming took 2 bases from V and 6 from J, leaving 13 bases between them. From germline, CDR1 is MNHEY and CDR2 SMNVEV (reference sequence). Here the CDR3 reads CASSLTRSTAGELFF. The CDR3 region has the DNA TGTGCCAGCAGTTTAACGCGGAGCACAGCCGGGGAGCTGTTTTTT.